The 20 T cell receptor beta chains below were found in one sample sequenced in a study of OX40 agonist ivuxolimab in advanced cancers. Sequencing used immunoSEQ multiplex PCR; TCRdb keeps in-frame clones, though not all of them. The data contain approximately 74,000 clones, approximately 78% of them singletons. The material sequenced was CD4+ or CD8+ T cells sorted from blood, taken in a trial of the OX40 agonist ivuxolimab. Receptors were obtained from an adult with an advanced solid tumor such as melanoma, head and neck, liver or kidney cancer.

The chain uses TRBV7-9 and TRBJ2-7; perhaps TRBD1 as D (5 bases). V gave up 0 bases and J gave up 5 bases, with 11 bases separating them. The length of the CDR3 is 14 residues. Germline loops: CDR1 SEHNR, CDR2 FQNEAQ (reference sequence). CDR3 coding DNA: TGTGCCAGCAGCTTAGCCCAGGGAAGTCACGAGCAGTACTTC. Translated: CASSLAQGSHEQYF.

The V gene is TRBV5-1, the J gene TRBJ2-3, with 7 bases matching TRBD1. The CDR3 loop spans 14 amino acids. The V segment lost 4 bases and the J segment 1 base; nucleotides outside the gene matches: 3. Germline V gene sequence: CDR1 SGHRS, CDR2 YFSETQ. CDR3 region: CASSPGQGTDTQYF. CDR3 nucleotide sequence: TGCGCCAGCAGCCCTGGACAGGGCACAGATACGCAGTATTTT.

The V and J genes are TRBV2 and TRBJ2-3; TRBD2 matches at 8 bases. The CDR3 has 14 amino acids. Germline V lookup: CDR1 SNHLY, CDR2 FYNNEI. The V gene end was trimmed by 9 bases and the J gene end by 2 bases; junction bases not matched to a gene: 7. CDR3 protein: CASYGGGTTDTQYF. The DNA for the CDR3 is TGTGCCAGTTATGGCGGGGGGACCACAGATACGCAGTATTTT. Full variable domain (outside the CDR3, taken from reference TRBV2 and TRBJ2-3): EPEVTQTPSHQVTQMGQEVILRCVPISNHLYFYWYRQILGQKVEFLVSFYNNEISEKSEIFDDQFSVERPDGSNFTLKIRSTKLEDSAMYFCASYGGGTTDTQYFGPGTRLTVL.

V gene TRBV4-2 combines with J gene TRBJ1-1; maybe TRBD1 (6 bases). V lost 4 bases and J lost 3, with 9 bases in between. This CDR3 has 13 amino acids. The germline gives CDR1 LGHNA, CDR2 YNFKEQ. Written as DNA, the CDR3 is TGTGCCAGCAGCCGACAGGCGGACACTGAAGCTTTCTTT. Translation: CASSRQADTEAFF.

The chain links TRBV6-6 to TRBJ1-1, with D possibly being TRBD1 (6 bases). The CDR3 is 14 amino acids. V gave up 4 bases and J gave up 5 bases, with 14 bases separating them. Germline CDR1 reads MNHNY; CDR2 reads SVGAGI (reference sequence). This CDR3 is CASSLLQGRTEAFF. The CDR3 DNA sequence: TGTGCCAGCAGTTTACTCCAGGGGCGAACTGAAGCTTTCTTT.

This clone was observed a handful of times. The CDR3 reads CASSPPGGRNEKLFF. CDR3 DNA sequence: TGTGCCAGCTCACCCCCAGGTGGACGTAATGAAAAACTGTTTTTT. The chain links TRBV18 to TRBJ1-4; D is uncertain. Germline V lookup: CDR1 KGHSH, CDR2 LQKENI. The CDR3 consists of 15 residues. Trimming shortened V by 3 bases and J by 4 bases, and 12 bases separated the two germline ends.

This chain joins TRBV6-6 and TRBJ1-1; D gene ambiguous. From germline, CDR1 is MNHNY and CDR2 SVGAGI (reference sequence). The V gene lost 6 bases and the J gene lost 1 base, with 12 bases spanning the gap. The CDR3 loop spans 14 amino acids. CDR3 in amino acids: CASREDGTNTEAFF. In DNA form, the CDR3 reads TGTGCCAGCAGGGAGGACGGAACGAACACTGAAGCTTTCTTT.

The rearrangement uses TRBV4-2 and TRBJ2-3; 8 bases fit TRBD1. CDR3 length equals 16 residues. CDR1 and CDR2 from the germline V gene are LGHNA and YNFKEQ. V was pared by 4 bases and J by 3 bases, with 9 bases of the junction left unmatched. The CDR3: CASSLGGDRGTDTQYF. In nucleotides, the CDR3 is TGTGCCAGCAGCCTTGGGGGAGACAGGGGAACAGATACGCAGTATTTT.

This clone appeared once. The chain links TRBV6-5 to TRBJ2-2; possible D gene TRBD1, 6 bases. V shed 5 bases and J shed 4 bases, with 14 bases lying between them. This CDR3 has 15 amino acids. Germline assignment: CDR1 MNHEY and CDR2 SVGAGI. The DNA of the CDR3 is TGTGCCAGCAGTCAGACAGGTTGGGGCACCGGGGAGCTGTTTTTT. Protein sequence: CASSQTGWGTGELFF.

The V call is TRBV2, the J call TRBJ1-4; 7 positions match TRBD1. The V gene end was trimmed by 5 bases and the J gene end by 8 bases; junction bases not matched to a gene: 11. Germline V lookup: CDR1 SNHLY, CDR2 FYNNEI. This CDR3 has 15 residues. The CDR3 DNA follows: TGTGCCAGCAGTCTAACCGGGACAGAAGGGGAAAAACTGTTTTTT. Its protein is CASSLTGTEGEKLFF.

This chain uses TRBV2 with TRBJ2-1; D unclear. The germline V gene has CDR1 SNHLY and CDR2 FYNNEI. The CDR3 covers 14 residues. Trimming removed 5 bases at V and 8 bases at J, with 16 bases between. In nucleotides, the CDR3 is TGTGCCAGCAGTCCTGGCCGATACGGAGATGAGCAGTTCTTC. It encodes CASSPGRYGDEQFF.

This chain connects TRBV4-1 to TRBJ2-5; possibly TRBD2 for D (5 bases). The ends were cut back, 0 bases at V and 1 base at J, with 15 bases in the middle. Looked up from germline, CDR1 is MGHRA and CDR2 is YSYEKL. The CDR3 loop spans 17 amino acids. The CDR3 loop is CASSQDGNLGIQETQYF. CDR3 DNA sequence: TGCGCCAGCAGCCAAGACGGCAATCTCGGGATCCAAGAGACCCAGTACTTC.

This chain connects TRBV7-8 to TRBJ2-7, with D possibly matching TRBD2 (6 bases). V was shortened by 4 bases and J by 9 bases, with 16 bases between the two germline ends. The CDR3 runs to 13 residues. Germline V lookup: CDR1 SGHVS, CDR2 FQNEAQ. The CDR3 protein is CASSSRGGDGQYF. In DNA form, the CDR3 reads TGTGCCAGCAGCTCCCGGGGAGGCGACGGGCAGTACTTC.

The CDR3 reads CASSLGRYNEQFF. The CDR3 nucleotides are TGTGCCAGCAGCTTGGGCAGATACAATGAGCAGTTCTTC. V is TRBV11-3 and J is TRBJ2-1; no reliable D call. Germline CDR1 SGHNT, CDR2 YENEEA. This CDR3 spans 13 amino acids. Trimming took 3 bases from V and 4 from J, leaving 7 bases between them.

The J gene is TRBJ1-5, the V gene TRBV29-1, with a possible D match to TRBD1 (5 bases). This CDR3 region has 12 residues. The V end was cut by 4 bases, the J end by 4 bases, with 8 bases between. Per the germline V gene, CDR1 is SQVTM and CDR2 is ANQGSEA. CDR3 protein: CSVGAGNQPQHF. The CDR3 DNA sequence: TGCAGCGTTGGGGCAGGGAATCAGCCCCAGCATTTT. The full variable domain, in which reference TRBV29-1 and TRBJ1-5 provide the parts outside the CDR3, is SAVISQKPSRDICQRGTSLTIQCQVDSQVTMMFWYRQQPGQSLTLIATANQGSEATYESGFVIDKFPISRPNLTFSTLTVSNMSPEDSSIYLCSVGAGNQPQHFGDGTRLSIL.

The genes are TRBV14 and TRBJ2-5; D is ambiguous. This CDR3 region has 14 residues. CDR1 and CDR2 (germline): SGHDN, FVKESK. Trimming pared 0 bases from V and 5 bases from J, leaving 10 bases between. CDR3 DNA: TGTGCCAGCAGCCAAGACGCTACCGTGGAGACCCAGTACTTC. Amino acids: CASSQDATVETQYF.

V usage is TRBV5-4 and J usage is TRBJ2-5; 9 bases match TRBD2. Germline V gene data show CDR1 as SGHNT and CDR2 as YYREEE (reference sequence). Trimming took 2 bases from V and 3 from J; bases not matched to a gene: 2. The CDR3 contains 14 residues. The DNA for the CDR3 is TGTGCCAGCAGCTTACCTAGCGGGGAAGAGACCCAGTACTTC. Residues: CASSLPSGEETQYF.

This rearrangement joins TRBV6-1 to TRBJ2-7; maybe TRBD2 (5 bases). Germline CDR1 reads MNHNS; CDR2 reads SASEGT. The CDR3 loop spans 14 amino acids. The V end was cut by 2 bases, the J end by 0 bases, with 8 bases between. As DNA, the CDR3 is TGTGCCAGCAGTGAACGGGAAAGCTCCTACGAGCAGTACTTC. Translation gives CASSERESSYEQYF.

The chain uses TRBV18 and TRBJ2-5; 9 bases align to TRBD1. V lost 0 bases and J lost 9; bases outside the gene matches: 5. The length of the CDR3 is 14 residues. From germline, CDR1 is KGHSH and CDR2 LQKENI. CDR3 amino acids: CASSPPSTGGAQYF. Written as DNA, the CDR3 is TGTGCCAGCTCACCACCGTCGACAGGGGGTGCCCAGTACTTC.

CDR3 coding DNA: TGTGCCAGCAGCGTTCAGGGGTTGTTCGCTGAAGCTTTCTTT. Its translation is CASSVQGLFAEAFF. This chain links TRBV7-9 with TRBJ1-1, with D perhaps matching TRBD1 (6 bases). CDR1 and CDR2 from the germline V gene are SEHNR and FQNEAQ (reference sequence). This CDR3 is 14 amino acids long. V was pared by 5 bases and J by 6 bases, with 16 bases between.